This T cell receptor (beta chain) stems from a study of early T cells in non-severe SARS-CoV-2 infection. About the study: Unsorted whole blood bulk RNA was sequenced, with unpaired chains.

Individual cDNA molecules received unique molecular identifiers during library preparation. MiXCR was run by TCRdb on the 5' RACE reads, yielding one entry per CDR3 protein. The table lists roughly 61,000 distinct CDR3 sequences, roughly a tenth of them singletons. Study outcomes and limitations: CD4 and private specificities were missed by VDJdb matching, which favored anti-spike CD8 responses.

As for this clonotype: Its antigen is as yet unknown.

Trimming stripped 6 bases from V and 2 bases from J, with 13 bases between. Germline V gene data show CDR1 as MNHEY and CDR2 as SMNVEV (reference sequence). The CDR3 is 14 residues long. The rearrangement links TRBV27 to TRBJ2-5; the D call may be TRBD1 or TRBD2 (7 bases each). This receptor was obtained from an adult who was a healthcare worker with PCR-confirmed SARS-CoV-2 infection or an uninfected control (not recorded which). Material: whole blood. The CDR3 DNA follows: TGTGCCAGCAGGGGAGGGGGCTTTCAAGAGACCCAGTACTTC. This sequence encodes CASRGGGFQETQYF.